What follows are 11 T cell receptor beta chains derived from one specimen sequenced in a study of blood T cell repertoires in COVID-19. Assay: immunoSEQ multiplex PCR; the TCRdb copy retains only in-frame clones and omits some. The top ten clones hold around 6.6% of a sample with over 300,000 clones, more than 80% of them seen once. The sequenced material came from peripheral blood. Source of these receptors: a young man who had recovered from COVID-19.

This sequence joins TRBV5-1 and TRBJ1-1; D unclear. This CDR3 is 14 amino acids long. Trimming removed 4 bases from V and 0 bases from J, with 10 bases in between. The germline V gene encodes CDR1 SGHRS and CDR2 YFSETQ. This CDR3 is CASSPAGLNTEAFF. As DNA, the CDR3 is TGCGCCAGCAGCCCCGCGGGTCTGAACACTGAAGCTTTCTTT.

This clone was detected once. The rearrangement uses TRBV27 and TRBJ2-1, with 13 positions matching TRBD2. The V gene's germline CDR1 is MNHEY and CDR2 SMNVEV (reference sequence). The CDR3 totals 16 residues. Germline trimming cut 6 bases from V and 6 bases from J; bases unmatched to any gene: 8. DNA of the CDR3: TGTGCCAGCAGGATTTGGACTAGCGGGGGAGGCAATGAGCAGTTCTTC. Its protein product is CASRIWTSGGGNEQFF.

The chain links TRBV5-1 to TRBJ2-3; 10 bases align to TRBD2. CDR3 size: 16 residues. Trimming cost V 4 bases and J 2 bases; bases outside gene matches: 7. Germline V lookup: CDR1 SGHRS, CDR2 YFSETQ. The CDR3 protein is CASSSDGTSATDTQYF. The DNA for the CDR3 is TGCGCCAGCAGCAGCGATGGGACTAGCGCCACAGATACGCAGTATTTT.

This chain uses TRBV25-1 with TRBJ2-2; 7 nucleotides agree with TRBD1. The CDR3 length is 15 residues. Trimming took 5 bases from V and 1 from J; bases not matched to a gene: 4. Germline-derived CDR1 and CDR2 are MGHDK and SYGVNS. The CDR3 DNA is TGTGCCAGCAGTACAGGGGTCCTGAACACCGGGGAGCTGTTTTTT. It encodes CASSTGVLNTGELFF.

The chain is built from TRBV6-1 and TRBJ2-2; D perhaps matches TRBD1 (5 bases). The V end lost 5 bases, the J end lost 6 bases, and 13 bases lay between the germline ends. The CDR3 is made up of 14 amino acids. Germline CDR1 reads MNHNS; CDR2 reads SASEGT. The CDR3 sequence: CASSFQGIAGELFF. The CDR3 bases are TGTGCCAGCAGTTTCCAGGGTATTGCCGGGGAGCTGTTTTTT.

The chain is built from TRBV19 and TRBJ2-7; D is possibly TRBD2 (5 bases). Deletions cut 3 bases from V and 4 bases from J, with 16 bases between. Germline CDR1 LNHDA, CDR2 SQIVND (reference sequence). This CDR3 spans 15 amino acids. As DNA, the CDR3 is TGTGCCAGTAGTATGGTGGCACGCACGGGGTACGAGCAGTACTTC. Protein product: CASSMVARTGYEQYF. The full variable domain, completed using reference TRBV19 and TRBJ2-7, is DGGITQSPKYLFRKEGQNVTLSCEQNLNHDAMYWYRQDPGQGLRLIYYSQIVNDFQKGDIAEGYSVSREKKESFPLTVTSAQKNPTAFYLCASSMVARTGYEQYFGPGTRLTVT.

A word on this clone: A read error is possible here, since a much larger clone lies one base away. The rearrangement joins TRBV7-9 to TRBJ2-3; maybe TRBD2 (7 bases). The germline gives CDR1 SEHNR, CDR2 FQNEAQ (reference sequence). This CDR3 region has 16 residues. V dropped 8 bases and J dropped 3 bases, with 21 bases sitting between them. The CDR3: CASSGGPGGRTDTQYF. The CDR3, as DNA: TGTGCCAGCTCTGGGGGGCCGGGGGGCAGGACAGATACGCAGTATTTT.

V is TRBV18 and J is TRBJ1-5; maybe TRBD1 (6 bases). This CDR3 comprises 15 residues. CDR1 and CDR2 (germline): KGHSH, LQKENI. Deletions cut 5 bases from V and 4 bases from J, with 15 bases between. The CDR3 DNA sequence: TGTGCCAGCTCAAACTTACAGGGTTGGAATCAGCCCCAGCATTTT. Translation gives CASSNLQGWNQPQHF.

CDR3 protein: CASSSSSGRGLYNEQFF. CDR3 nucleotide sequence: TGTGCCAGCAGCTCCTCTAGCGGACGGGGTCTATACAATGAGCAGTTCTTC. The V call is TRBV9, the J call TRBJ2-1, with TRBD2 identical over 7 bases. Germline assignment: CDR1 SGDLS and CDR2 YYNGEE. This CDR3 has 17 amino acids. V trimming: 4 bases; J trimming: 4 bases; junction bases outside the gene matches: 14.

The chain employs TRBV5-1 and TRBJ2-2; D remains ambiguous. With 0 bases removed from V and 3 bases from J, the gap between germline ends came to 9 bases. From germline, CDR1 is SGHRS and CDR2 YFSETQ. CDR3 length: 15 residues. The CDR3 nucleotides are TGCGCCAGCAGCTTGGCGTCAGGCGACACCGGGGAGCTGTTTTTT. This sequence encodes CASSLASGDTGELFF.

The chain uses TRBV19 and TRBJ2-2, with D tentatively TRBD1 (6 bases). Germline CDR1 reads LNHDA; CDR2 reads SQIVND (reference sequence). The CDR3 covers 13 residues. Trimming removed 5 bases at V and 9 bases at J, with 13 bases between. This CDR3 reads CASSGQLHRELFF. The CDR3 region has the DNA TGTGCCAGTAGTGGACAGCTACACCGGGAGCTGTTTTTT.